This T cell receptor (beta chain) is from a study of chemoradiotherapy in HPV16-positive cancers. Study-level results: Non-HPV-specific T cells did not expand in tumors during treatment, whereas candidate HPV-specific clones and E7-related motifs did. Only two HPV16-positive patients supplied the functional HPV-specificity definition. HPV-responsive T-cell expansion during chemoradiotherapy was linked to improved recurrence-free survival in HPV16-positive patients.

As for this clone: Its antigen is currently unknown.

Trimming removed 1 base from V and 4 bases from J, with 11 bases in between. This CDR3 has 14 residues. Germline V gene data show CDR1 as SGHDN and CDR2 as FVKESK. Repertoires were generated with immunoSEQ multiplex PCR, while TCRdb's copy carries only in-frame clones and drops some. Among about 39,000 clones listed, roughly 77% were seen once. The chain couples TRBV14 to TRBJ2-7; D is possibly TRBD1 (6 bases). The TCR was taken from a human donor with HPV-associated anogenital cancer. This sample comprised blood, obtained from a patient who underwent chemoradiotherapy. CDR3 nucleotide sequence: TGTGCCAGCAGCCAAGCTAACAGGGTTTACGAGCAGTACTTC. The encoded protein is CASSQANRVYEQYF. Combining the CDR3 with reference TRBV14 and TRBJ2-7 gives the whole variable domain EAGVTQFPSHSVIEKGQTVTLRCDPISGHDNLYWYRRVMGKEIKFLLHFVKESKQDESGMPNNRFLAERTGGTYSTLKVQPAELEDSGVYFCASSQANRVYEQYFGPGTRLTVT.